These 19 T cell receptor beta chains were sequenced from one sample in a study of breast tumors, draining lymph nodes, adjacent tissues (TCRdb year 2016). The axillary draining lymph nodes of breast cancer patients were the source of the lymph node samples. The protocol used for the library was multiplex PCR. Sequenced using an Illumina HiSeq 2000. TCRdb handled the public reads itself, with Q25 trimming in fastp and clone calling in MiXCR, and kept productive beta chains. Under each unique CDR3 protein, matching rows form one entry showing the most common genes and DNA. In all, the sample holds about 200,000 distinct CDR3 sequences, and roughly 31% of those were seen once. The top ten constitute 4.3% of the sample. The sample was axillary lymph node tissue. Receptor source: a female donor with breast cancer. Some clones in this sample may be carry-over from other donors' samples.

The sample holds one count of this clonotype. A junction boundary mismatches the germline segment, possibly from a read error. The gene calls are TRBV7-2 and TRBJ1-1; D is unclear. The CDR3 is 15 amino acids. Per the germline V gene, CDR1 is SGHTA and CDR2 is FQGNSA. The CDR3 DNA reads as TGTGCCAGCGGCTTTGGGAGCAGGTGGAGCACTGAAGCTTTCTTT. This codes for CASGFGSRWSTEAFF.

Notes on this clonotype: In this CDR3 the conserved last residue, phenylalanine or tryptophan, is missing, so a read error is likely. J is TRBJ1-3 and V is TRBV12-3 or TRBV12-4, with a tentative D call TRBD1 (5 bases). The CDR3 covers 14 residues. The V and J ends lost 3 bases and 1 base respectively, with 7 bases between them. The CDR3 spells CASSFQGSGNTIYL. The CDR3 DNA reads as TGTGCCAGCAGTTTCCAGGGATCTGGAAACACCATATATCTT.

This clonotype has at least ten counts. V gene TRBV2 combines with J gene TRBJ2-1; 11 nucleotides agree with TRBD2. This CDR3 is 15 amino acids long. Trimming took 4 bases from V and 9 from J; bases not matched to a gene: 8. Germline V gene lookup returns CDR1 SNHLY and CDR2 FYNNEI. CDR3 coding DNA: TGTGCCAGCAGTGCTAGACTAGCGGGGACGGTTGAGCAGTTCTTC. This translates into CASSARLAGTVEQFF. The variable domain in full, with the rest retrieved from reference TRBV2 and TRBJ2-1, is EPEVTQTPSHQVTQMGQEVILRCVPISNHLYFYWYRQILGQKVEFLVSFYNNEISEKSEIFDDQFSVERPDGSNFTLKIRSTKLEDSAMYFCASSARLAGTVEQFFGPGTRLTVL.

On this clonotype itself: This CDR3 is missing its conserved last phenylalanine or tryptophan, likely due to a read error. The chain carries TRBV6-5 and TRBJ1-2; weak D call: TRBD1 (6 bases). This CDR3 is built from 13 residues. From germline, CDR1 is MNHEY and CDR2 SVGAGI. DNA for the CDR3: TGCGCCAGTCGTCGACAGGAGACGTATGGCTACACCTAC. The encoded protein is CASRRQETYGYTY.

This clonotype was observed at least ten times. The chain joins TRBV7-8 to TRBJ1-6, with D perhaps matching TRBD1 (6 bases). Germline lookup yields CDR1 SGHVS and CDR2 FQNEAQ. CDR3 size: 15 residues. V was shortened by 4 bases and J by 9 bases, with 16 bases between the two germline ends. Written as DNA, the CDR3 is TGTGCCAGCAGCTCGGGCCGCGGGGGCGGTTCACCCCTCCACTTT. Protein sequence: CASSSGRGGGSPLHF.

Only a few counts were recorded for this clonotype. V and J are TRBV6-2 or TRBV6-3 and TRBJ2-5, with TRBD2 matching over 8 bases. The CDR3 runs to 16 residues. From germline, CDR1 is MNHEY and CDR2 SVGEGT. Trimming at V came to 5 bases and at J to 4 bases, leaving 12 bases not matched to a gene. The CDR3: CASSRPESGSGETQYF. CDR3 nucleotides: TGTGCCAGCAGTCGTCCGGAGAGCGGGAGTGGAGAGACCCAGTACTTC.

The chain is built from TRBV7-3 and TRBJ2-6; D remains unclear. The CDR3 is made up of 16 amino acids. Looked up from germline, CDR1 is SGHTA and CDR2 is FQGTGA. The V gene lost 2 bases and the J gene lost 4 bases, with 12 bases spanning the gap. DNA for the CDR3: TGTGCCAGCAGCTTAGACGGAGACGGGGGGGCCAACGTCCTGACTTTC. This encodes CASSLDGDGGANVLTF.

There are many counts of this clonotype. V is TRBV11-2 and J is TRBJ2-3, with TRBD1 identical over 7 bases. The CDR3 extends over 15 amino acids. CDR1 SGHAT and CDR2 FQNNGV come from the germline V gene. The ends lost 5 bases at V and 3 bases at J; junction bases unmatched: 8. The CDR3 bases are TGTGCCAGCAGCAAAGGACAGGAGACGACAGATACGCAGTATTTT. This sequence encodes CASSKGQETTDTQYF.

This clonotype was recorded at least ten times. The chain carries TRBV4-2 and TRBJ2-5, with 13 bases lining up with TRBD2. The germline V gene has CDR1 LGHNA and CDR2 YNFKEQ. The CDR3 extends over 16 amino acids. Trimming took 4 bases from V and 2 from J; bases not matched to a gene: 4. CDR3 sequence: CASSLRTSGGQETQYF. In DNA, the CDR3 is TGTGCCAGCAGCCTTCGGACTAGCGGGGGACAAGAGACCCAGTACTTC.

This clonotype was picked up many times. The genes are TRBV30 and TRBJ2-3; TRBD2 agrees at 8 bases. This CDR3 has 15 amino acids. Germline V CDR1 and CDR2: GTSNPN, SVGIG (reference sequence). V lost 3 bases and J lost 2; bases outside the gene matches: 7. CDR3 protein: CAWRGAGANTDTQYF. CDR3 in DNA: TGTGCCTGGAGAGGAGCGGGGGCGAACACAGATACGCAGTATTTT. Together with reference TRBV30 and TRBJ2-3, the CDR3 gives the full variable domain: SQTIHQWPATLVQPVGSPLSLECTVEGTSNPNLYWYRQAAGRGLQLLFYSVGIGQISSEVPQNLSASRPQDRQFILSSKKLLLSDSGFYLCAWRGAGANTDTQYFGPGTRLTVL.

This clonotype was seen ten or more times. V is TRBV10-3 and J is TRBJ2-7; D call uncertain. CDR1 and CDR2 from the germline V gene are ENHRY and SYGVKD. This CDR3 has 13 residues. V was shortened by 0 bases and J by 5 bases, with 8 bases between the two germline ends. The CDR3 region is CAISESSPDEQYF. CDR3 in DNA: TGTGCCATCAGTGAGTCCTCTCCCGACGAGCAGTACTTC.

This clonotype was seen repeatedly, ten times or more. V gene TRBV6-2 or TRBV6-3 combines with J gene TRBJ2-2; tentatively, D is TRBD2 (5 bases). The germline V and J ends were trimmed by 3 bases and 4 bases, with 9 bases remaining between them. The CDR3 runs 14 residues. CDR1 MNHEY and CDR2 SVGEGT come from the germline V gene. CDR3 in amino acids: CASSYASPTGELFF. Here the CDR3 DNA reads TGTGCCAGCAGTTATGCTAGCCCCACCGGGGAGCTGTTTTTT.

This clonotype was seen a single time. This rearrangement joins TRBV7-9 to TRBJ1-4, with D unclear. The V gene's germline CDR1 is SEHNR and CDR2 FQNEAQ (reference sequence). V was clipped by 1 base and J by 0 bases, with 6 bases between them. This CDR3 is 15 amino acids long. CDR3 sequence: CASSLGPATNEKLFF. CDR3 in DNA: TGTGCCAGCAGCTTAGGTCCAGCAACTAATGAAAAACTGTTTTTT.

There are many counts of this clonotype. The chain is built from TRBV11-2 and TRBJ2-1, with no clear D. This CDR3 is 14 amino acids long. With 0 bases removed from V and 11 bases from J, the gap between germline ends came to 14 bases. In germline, CDR1 is SGHAT, CDR2 FQNNGV. CDR3 region: CASSLDEVAMKQFF. The CDR3 nucleotides are TGTGCCAGCAGCTTAGATGAGGTTGCAATGAAGCAGTTCTTC.

The rearrangement joins TRBV20-1 to TRBJ2-6; D possibly corresponds to TRBD2 (7 bases). Trimming removed 5 bases at V and 0 bases at J, with 23 bases between. This CDR3 is 19 amino acids long. The germline V gene has CDR1 DFQATT and CDR2 SNEGSKA (reference sequence). Here the CDR3 reads CSAFVGRGRGYSGANVLTF. CDR3 in DNA: TGCAGTGCTTTCGTAGGGAGGGGCAGGGGATACTCTGGGGCCAACGTCCTGACTTTC.

The J gene is TRBJ2-3, the V gene TRBV20-1; 8 bases are a match to TRBD2. The germline V gene encodes CDR1 DFQATT and CDR2 SNEGSKA (reference sequence). The CDR3 totals 14 residues. Trimming took 1 base from V and 10 from J; bases not matched to a gene: 10. This CDR3 is CSARAVAGLLAQYF. The CDR3 coding sequence is TGCAGTGCTAGAGCCGTAGCGGGACTCTTGGCGCAGTATTTT.

For this clonotype: One end of the junction varies from germline; a read error may be responsible. The chain carries TRBV19 and TRBJ2-2; D is perhaps TRBD2 (6 bases). Germline assignment: CDR1 LNHDA and CDR2 SQIVND (reference sequence). CDR3 length: 17 residues. In DNA, the CDR3 is TGTGCCAGTAACGCCCCTCCCGGGACTGTAAACACCCGGGGAGCTGTTTTT. It codes for CASNAPPGTVNTRGAVF.

CDR3 sequence reads: CASSPVVGANTGELFF. CDR3 DNA: TGTGCCAGCTCACCGGTCGTGGGGGCGAACACCGGGGAGCTGTTTTTT. This sequence joins TRBV18 and TRBJ2-2, with D perhaps matching TRBD1 or TRBD2 (5 bases each). Between the trimmed V and J ends, which lost 3 bases and 0 bases, there was a span of 11 bases. The CDR3 has 16 amino acids. Per the germline V gene, CDR1 is KGHSH and CDR2 is LQKENI.

Ten or more counts support this clonotype. J is TRBJ2-1 and V is TRBV5-1; D is unclear. Germline-derived CDR1 and CDR2 are SGHRS and YFSETQ. This CDR3 has 15 residues. The germline V and J ends were trimmed by 5 bases and 1 base, with 13 bases remaining between them. Written as DNA, the CDR3 is TGCGCCAGCAGAGACACCGCTGGGTCCTACAATGAGCAGTTCTTC. Amino acid sequence: CASRDTAGSYNEQFF.